This T cell receptor (beta chain) is drawn from a study of blood T cell repertoires in COVID-19. Produced via immunoSEQ multiplex PCR; TCRdb's table is partial and in-frame only. The sample carries 17,000 or so clones, more than 75% recorded once. Germline V lookup: CDR1 WSHSY, CDR2 SAAADI. V lost 0 bases and J lost 4, with 10 bases in between. This CDR3 is 15 amino acids long. The sample was peripheral blood. This TCR was sampled from a man between 60 and 75 years old with active or convalescent COVID-19. The chain combines TRBV10-2 with TRBJ2-1, with a possible D match to TRBD1 (6 bases). The CDR3 sequence: CASSESQGRYNEQFF. In nucleotides, the CDR3 is TGCGCCAGCAGTGAGTCGCAGGGGCGATACAATGAGCAGTTCTTC.